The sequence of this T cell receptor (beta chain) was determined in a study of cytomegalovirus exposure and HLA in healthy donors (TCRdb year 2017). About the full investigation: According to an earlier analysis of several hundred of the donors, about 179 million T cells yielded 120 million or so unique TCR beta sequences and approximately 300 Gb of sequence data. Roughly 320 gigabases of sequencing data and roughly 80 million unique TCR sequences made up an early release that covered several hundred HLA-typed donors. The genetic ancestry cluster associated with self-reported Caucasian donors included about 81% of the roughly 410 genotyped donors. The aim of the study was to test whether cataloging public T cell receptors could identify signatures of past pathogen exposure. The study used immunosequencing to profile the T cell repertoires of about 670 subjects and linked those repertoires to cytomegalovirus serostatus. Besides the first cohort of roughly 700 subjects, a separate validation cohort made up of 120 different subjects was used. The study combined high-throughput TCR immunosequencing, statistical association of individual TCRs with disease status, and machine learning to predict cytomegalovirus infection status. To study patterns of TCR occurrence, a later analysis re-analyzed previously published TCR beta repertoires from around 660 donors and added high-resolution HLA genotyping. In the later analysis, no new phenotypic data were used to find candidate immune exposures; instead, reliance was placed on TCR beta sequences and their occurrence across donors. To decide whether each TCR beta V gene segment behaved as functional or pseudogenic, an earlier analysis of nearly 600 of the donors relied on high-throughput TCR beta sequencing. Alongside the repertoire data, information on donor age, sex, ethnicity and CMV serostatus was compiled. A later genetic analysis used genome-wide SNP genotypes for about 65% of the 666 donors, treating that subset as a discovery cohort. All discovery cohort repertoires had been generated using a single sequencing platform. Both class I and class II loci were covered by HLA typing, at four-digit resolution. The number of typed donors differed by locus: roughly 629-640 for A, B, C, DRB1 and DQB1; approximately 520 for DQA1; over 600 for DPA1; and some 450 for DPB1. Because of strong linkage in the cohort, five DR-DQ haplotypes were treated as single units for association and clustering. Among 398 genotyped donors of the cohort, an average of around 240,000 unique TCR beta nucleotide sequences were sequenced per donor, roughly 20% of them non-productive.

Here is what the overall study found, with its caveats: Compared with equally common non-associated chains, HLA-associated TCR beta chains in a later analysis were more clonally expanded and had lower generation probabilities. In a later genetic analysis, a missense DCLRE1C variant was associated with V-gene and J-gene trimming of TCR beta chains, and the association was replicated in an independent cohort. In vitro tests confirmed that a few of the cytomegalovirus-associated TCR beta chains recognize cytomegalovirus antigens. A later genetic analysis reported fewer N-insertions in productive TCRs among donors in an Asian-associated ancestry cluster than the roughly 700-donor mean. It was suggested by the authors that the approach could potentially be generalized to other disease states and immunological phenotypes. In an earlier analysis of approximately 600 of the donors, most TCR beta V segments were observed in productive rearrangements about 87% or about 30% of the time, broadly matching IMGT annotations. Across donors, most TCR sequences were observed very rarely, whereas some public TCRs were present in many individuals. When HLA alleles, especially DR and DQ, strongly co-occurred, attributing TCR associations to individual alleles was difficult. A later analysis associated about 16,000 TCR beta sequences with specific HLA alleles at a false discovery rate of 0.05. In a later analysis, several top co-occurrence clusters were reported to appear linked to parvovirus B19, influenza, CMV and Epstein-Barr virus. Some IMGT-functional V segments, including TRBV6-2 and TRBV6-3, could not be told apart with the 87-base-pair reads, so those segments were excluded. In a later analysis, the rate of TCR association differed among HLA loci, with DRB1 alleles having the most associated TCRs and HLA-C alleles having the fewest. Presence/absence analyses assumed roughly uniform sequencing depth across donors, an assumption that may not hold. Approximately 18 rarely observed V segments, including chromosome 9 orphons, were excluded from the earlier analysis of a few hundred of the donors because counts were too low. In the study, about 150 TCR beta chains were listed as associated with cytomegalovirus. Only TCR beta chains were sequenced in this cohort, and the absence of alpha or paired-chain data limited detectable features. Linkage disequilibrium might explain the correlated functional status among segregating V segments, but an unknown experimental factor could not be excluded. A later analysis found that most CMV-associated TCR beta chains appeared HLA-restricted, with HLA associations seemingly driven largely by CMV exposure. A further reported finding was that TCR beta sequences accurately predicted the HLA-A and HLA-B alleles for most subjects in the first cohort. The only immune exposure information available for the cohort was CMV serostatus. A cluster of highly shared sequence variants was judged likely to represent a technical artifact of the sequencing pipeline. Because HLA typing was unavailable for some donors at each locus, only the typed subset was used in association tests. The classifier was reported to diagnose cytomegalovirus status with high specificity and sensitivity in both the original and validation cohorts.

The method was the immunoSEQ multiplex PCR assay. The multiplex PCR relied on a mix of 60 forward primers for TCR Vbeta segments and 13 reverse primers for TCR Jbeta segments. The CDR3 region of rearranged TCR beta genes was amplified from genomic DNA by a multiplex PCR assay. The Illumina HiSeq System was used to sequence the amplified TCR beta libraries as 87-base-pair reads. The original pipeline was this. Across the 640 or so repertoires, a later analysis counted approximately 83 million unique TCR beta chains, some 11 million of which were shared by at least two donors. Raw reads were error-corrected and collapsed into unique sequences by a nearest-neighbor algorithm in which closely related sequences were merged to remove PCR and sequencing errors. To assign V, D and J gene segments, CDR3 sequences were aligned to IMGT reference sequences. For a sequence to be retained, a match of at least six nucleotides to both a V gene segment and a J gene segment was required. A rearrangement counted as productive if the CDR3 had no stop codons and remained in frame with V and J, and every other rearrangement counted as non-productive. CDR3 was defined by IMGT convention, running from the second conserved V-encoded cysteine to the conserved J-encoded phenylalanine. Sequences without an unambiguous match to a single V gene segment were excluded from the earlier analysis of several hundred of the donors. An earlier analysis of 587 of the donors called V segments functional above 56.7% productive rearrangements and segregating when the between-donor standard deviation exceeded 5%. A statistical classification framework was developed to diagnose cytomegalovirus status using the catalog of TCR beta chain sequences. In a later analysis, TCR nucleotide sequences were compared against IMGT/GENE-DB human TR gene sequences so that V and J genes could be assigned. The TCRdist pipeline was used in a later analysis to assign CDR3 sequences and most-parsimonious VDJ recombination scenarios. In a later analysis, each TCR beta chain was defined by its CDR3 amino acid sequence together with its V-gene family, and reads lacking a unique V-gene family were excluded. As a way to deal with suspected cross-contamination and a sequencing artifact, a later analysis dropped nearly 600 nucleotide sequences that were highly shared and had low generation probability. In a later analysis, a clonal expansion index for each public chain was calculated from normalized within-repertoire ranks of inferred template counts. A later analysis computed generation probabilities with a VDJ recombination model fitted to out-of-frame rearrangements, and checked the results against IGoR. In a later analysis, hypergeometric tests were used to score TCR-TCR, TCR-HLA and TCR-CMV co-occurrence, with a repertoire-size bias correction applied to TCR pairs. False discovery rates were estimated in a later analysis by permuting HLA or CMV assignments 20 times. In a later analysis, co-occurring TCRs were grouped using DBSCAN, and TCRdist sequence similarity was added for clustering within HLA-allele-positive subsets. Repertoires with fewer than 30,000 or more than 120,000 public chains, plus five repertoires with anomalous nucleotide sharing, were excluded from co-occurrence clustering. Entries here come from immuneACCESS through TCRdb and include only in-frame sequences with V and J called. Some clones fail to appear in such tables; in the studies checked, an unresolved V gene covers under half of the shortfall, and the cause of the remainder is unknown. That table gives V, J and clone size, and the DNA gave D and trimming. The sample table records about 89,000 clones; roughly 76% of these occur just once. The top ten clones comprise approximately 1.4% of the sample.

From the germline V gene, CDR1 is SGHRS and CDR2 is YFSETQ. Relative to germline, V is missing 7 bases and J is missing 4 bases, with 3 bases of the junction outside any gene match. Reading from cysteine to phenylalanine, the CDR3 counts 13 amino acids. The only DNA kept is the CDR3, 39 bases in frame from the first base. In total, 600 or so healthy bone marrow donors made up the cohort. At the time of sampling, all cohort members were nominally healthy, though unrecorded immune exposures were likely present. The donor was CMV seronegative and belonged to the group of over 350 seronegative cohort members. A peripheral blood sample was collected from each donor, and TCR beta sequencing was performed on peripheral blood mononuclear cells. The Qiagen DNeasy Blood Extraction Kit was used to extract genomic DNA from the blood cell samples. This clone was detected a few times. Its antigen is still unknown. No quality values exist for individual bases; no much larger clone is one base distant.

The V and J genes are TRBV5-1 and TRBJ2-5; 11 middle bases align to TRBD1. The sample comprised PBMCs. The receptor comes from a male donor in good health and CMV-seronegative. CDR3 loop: CASGQGARETQYF. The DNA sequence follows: TGCGCCAGCGGACAGGGGGCAAGAGAGACCCAGTACTTC.